These 23 T cell receptor beta chains originate from one sample sequenced in a study of blood T cell repertoires in COVID-19. Here immunoSEQ multiplex PCR was the method, and the copy in TCRdb shows in-frame clones only, minus some. The sample holds approximately 27,000 clones; about 88% are singletons and the top ten take 6.5% to 8.5%. The sequencing sample was made of peripheral blood. The receptors shown here come from a woman aged 45 to 65 with active COVID-19.

V usage is TRBV9 and J usage is TRBJ2-3; D is uncertain. CDR3 length: 14 amino acids. The germline V and J ends were trimmed by 0 bases and 2 bases, with 7 bases remaining between them. The V gene's germline CDR1 is SGDLS and CDR2 YYNGEE. The CDR3 DNA follows: TGTGCCAGCAGCGTAGTTGAACTCACAGATACGCAGTATTTT. Translating gives CASSVVELTDTQYF.

The chain uses TRBV18 and TRBJ2-3, with 13 bases identical to TRBD2. The V and J ends lost 5 bases and 0 bases, in that order; junction bases with no gene match: 11. Germline-derived CDR1 and CDR2 are KGHSH and LQKENI. The CDR3 loop spans 19 amino acids. CDR3 nucleotide sequence: TGTGCCAGCTCATTAACCAGGACTAGCGGGAGAATGAGCACAGATACGCAGTATTTT. Its translation: CASSLTRTSGRMSTDTQYF.

The rearrangement joins TRBV7-8 to TRBJ1-2; the D gene is possibly TRBD1 (5 bases). CDR3 length: 13 residues. Germline V gene data show CDR1 as SGHVS and CDR2 as FQNEAQ. V was clipped by 5 bases and J by 2 bases, with 9 bases between them. The CDR3 DNA reads TGTGCCAGCAGCCCAGACAGAAACTATGGCTACACCTTC. Its protein product is CASSPDRNYGYTF.

The genes are TRBV9 and TRBJ2-1; TRBD2 matches at 8 bases. V was pared by 4 bases and J by 8 bases, with 14 bases of the junction left unmatched. The CDR3 has 16 amino acids. Germline CDR1 SGDLS, CDR2 YYNGEE. The CDR3 sequence is CASSPHGRGLIDEQFF. The CDR3 DNA reads as TGTGCCAGCAGCCCACACGGGAGGGGACTAATCGATGAGCAGTTCTTC.

The chain joins TRBV6-5 to TRBJ1-1; 7 bases are a match to TRBD1. Germline V gives CDR1 MNHEY, CDR2 SVGAGI. The CDR3 totals 14 residues. Trimming cost V 6 bases and J 5 bases; bases outside gene matches: 9. CDR3 in amino acids: CASSTGTDTTEAFF. The DNA of the CDR3 is TGTGCCAGCAGCACCGGGACAGATACTACTGAAGCTTTCTTT.

The chain uses TRBV30 and TRBJ2-5; possible D gene TRBD2, 6 bases. Germline assignment: CDR1 GTSNPN and CDR2 SVGIG (reference sequence). This CDR3 spans 13 amino acids. Trimming removed 1 base at V and 5 bases at J, with 11 bases between. The CDR3 nucleotides read TGTGCCTGGAGTGGTGTGGGAGGCGAGACCCAGTACTTC. It specifies CAWSGVGGETQYF.

The chain carries TRBV4-1 and TRBJ1-1, with 8 bases aligning to TRBD1. CDR3 length equals 14 residues. Germline-derived CDR1 and CDR2 are MGHRA and YSYEKL. Trimming removed 2 bases from V and 7 bases from J; junction bases left unmatched: 6. The chain's CDR3 is CASSQNRGFDEAFF. The CDR3 DNA is TGCGCCAGCAGCCAAAACAGGGGGTTTGATGAAGCTTTCTTT.

The chain is built from TRBV19 and TRBJ2-1; 8 bases match TRBD1. CDR3 length: 15 amino acids. After removal of 5 bases from V and 2 bases from J, the junction contained 5 bases not matched to a gene. Germline V lookup: CDR1 LNHDA, CDR2 SQIVND (reference sequence). CDR3 amino acids: CASSPLTGAYNEQFF. CDR3 sequence (DNA): TGTGCCAGTAGTCCTCTGACAGGGGCCTACAATGAGCAGTTCTTC.

The chain employs TRBV27 and TRBJ2-3, with 8 bases lining up with TRBD2. The CDR3 covers 13 residues. Germline loops: CDR1 MNHEY, CDR2 SMNVEV (reference sequence). Germline trimming cut 2 bases from V and 5 bases from J; bases unmatched to any gene: 0. The CDR3 protein is CASSLSGGDTQYF. Here the CDR3 DNA reads TGTGCCAGCAGTTTAAGCGGGGGAGATACGCAGTATTTT.

The chain is built from TRBV5-1 and TRBJ2-1, with D possibly TRBD1 on 6 matching bases. The V end was cut by 7 bases, the J end by 7 bases, with 21 bases between. Looked up from germline, CDR1 is SGHRS and CDR2 is YFSETQ. The CDR3 totals 15 residues. The CDR3 coding sequence is TGCGCCAGCGCCCTGGGGGCAGCTGTTTTAAATGAGCAGTTCTTC. This encodes CASALGAAVLNEQFF.

This rearrangement joins TRBV5-1 to TRBJ2-3; TRBD2 is a possible D gene (5 bases). The CDR3 contains 13 residues. In germline, CDR1 is SGHRS, CDR2 YFSETQ. V was cut by 2 bases and J by 6 bases, with 10 bases left in between. CDR3 in amino acids: CASSFGELDTQYF. CDR3 nucleotide sequence: TGCGCCAGCAGCTTCGGGGAGTTGGATACGCAGTATTTT.

The V gene is TRBV18, the J gene TRBJ1-1, with D perhaps TRBD1 (5 bases). The CDR3 has 14 amino acids. Germline V gene sequence: CDR1 KGHSH, CDR2 LQKENI. Trimming pared 4 bases from V and 2 bases from J, leaving 11 bases between. DNA of the CDR3: TGTGCCAGCTCACGCGATAGGGGAAACACTGAAGCTTTCTTT. This sequence encodes CASSRDRGNTEAFF. The full variable domain, rest sourced from reference TRBV18 and TRBJ1-1, is NAGVMQNPRHLVRRRGQEARLRCSPMKGHSHVYWYRQLPEEGLKFMVYLQKENIIDESGMPKERFSAEFPKEGPSILRIQQVVRGDSAAYFCASSRDRGNTEAFFGQGTRLTVV.

The chain couples TRBV5-1 to TRBJ2-7; TRBD2 aligns across 9 bases. J gave up 7 bases and V 4 bases, and 12 bases lay outside the gene matches. Germline CDR1 and CDR2: SGHRS and YFSETQ. This CDR3 has 15 amino acids. CDR3 in DNA: TGCGCCAGCAGCGAACCGGGACTAGCTGAGGGAGAGCAGTACTTC. This translates into CASSEPGLAEGEQYF.

This clone was observed a few times. The rearrangement uses TRBV2 and TRBJ2-1, with 10 bases that match TRBD2. The CDR3 is made up of 16 amino acids. Germline V gene data show CDR1 as SNHLY and CDR2 as FYNNEI. After removal of 5 bases from V and 4 bases from J, the junction contained 8 bases not matched to a gene. The CDR3 nucleotides are TGTGCCAGCAGTCCTCTAGCGGGAGCAGCGTACAATGAGCAGTTCTTC. Translating gives CASSPLAGAAYNEQFF.

The chain recombines TRBV6-1 with TRBJ1-1; the D gene is possibly TRBD1 (6 bases). This CDR3 comprises 18 residues. CDR1 and CDR2 (germline): MNHNS, SASEGT. V lost 4 bases to trimming and J lost 1 base, with 22 bases between them. CDR3 region: CASSGLSSWDIRNTEAFF. The CDR3 DNA reads TGTGCCAGCAGTGGTCTTTCCTCTTGGGACATACGGAACACTGAAGCTTTCTTT.

The gene calls are TRBV7-9 and TRBJ1-1; no clear D. The CDR3 covers 13 residues. The germline V and J ends were trimmed by 7 bases and 1 base, with 10 bases remaining between them. CDR1 and CDR2 from the germline V gene are SEHNR and FQNEAQ (reference sequence). As DNA, the CDR3 is TGTGCCAGCACCCTGGAGAGGAACACTGAAGCTTTCTTT. It specifies CASTLERNTEAFF.

The V call is TRBV5-1, the J call TRBJ2-2, with TRBD2 as a possible D gene (6 bases). The V gene lost 5 bases and the J gene lost 4 bases, with 15 bases spanning the gap. Germline V gene data show CDR1 as SGHRS and CDR2 as YFSETQ. The CDR3 is 15 residues long. This CDR3 reads CASRGGQTSTGELFF. CDR3 DNA sequence: TGCGCCAGCAGGGGGGGTCAGACTTCCACCGGGGAGCTGTTTTTT.

A single count supports this clone. This rearrangement joins TRBV30 to TRBJ2-7; TRBD2 is a possible D gene (6 bases). Looked up from germline, CDR1 is GTSNPN and CDR2 is SVGIG (reference sequence). The V end lost 5 bases, the J end lost 6 bases, and 17 bases lay between the germline ends. The CDR3 is 13 amino acids. CDR3 in amino acids: CAWDPSVTGEQYF. CDR3 DNA: TGTGCCTGGGACCCTAGCGTGACCGGCGAGCAGTACTTC.

The chain employs TRBV30 and TRBJ1-5, with a possible D match to TRBD1 (6 bases). CDR3 length: 11 amino acids. From germline, CDR1 is GTSNPN and CDR2 SVGIG (reference sequence). The ends were cut back, 1 base at V and 9 bases at J, with 7 bases in the middle. CDR3 DNA: TGTGCCTGGAGTGGAGGGGGGCCCCAGCATTTT. It encodes CAWSGGGPQHF.

The chain is built from TRBV9 and TRBJ2-5; D possibly corresponds to TRBD2 (5 bases). Trimming cost V 1 base and J 3 bases, with 13 bases left between them. CDR3 length: 15 amino acids. Germline loops: CDR1 SGDLS, CDR2 YYNGEE. CDR3 sequence reads: CASSVQLGVEETQYF. In nucleotides, the CDR3 is TGTGCCAGCAGCGTACAGCTGGGAGTCGAAGAGACCCAGTACTTC. Looking up the rest from reference TRBV9 and TRBJ2-5 gives the full variable domain: DSGVTQTPKHLITATGQRVTLRCSPRSGDLSVYWYQQSLDQGLQFLIQYYNGEERAKGNILERFSAQQFPDLHSELNLSSLELGDSALYFCASSVQLGVEETQYFGPGTRLLVL.

In DNA, the CDR3 is TGCGCCAGCAGCTCACCCGGGACTCTCTCCGAGCAGTACTTC. This translates into CASSSPGTLSEQYF. This rearrangement joins TRBV5-1 to TRBJ2-7; D perhaps matches TRBD2 (6 bases). This CDR3 region has 14 residues. Germline assignment: CDR1 SGHRS and CDR2 YFSETQ. Between the trimmed V and J ends, which lost 3 bases and 6 bases, there was a span of 16 bases.

The rearrangement links TRBV6-6 to TRBJ2-7; possibly TRBD2 for D (5 bases). The CDR3 has 15 residues. The germline V and J ends were trimmed by 0 bases and 4 bases, with 13 bases remaining between them. The germline V gene has CDR1 MNHNY and CDR2 SVGAGI (reference sequence). This CDR3 is CASSYSMDWRYEQYF. CDR3 nucleotide sequence: TGTGCCAGCAGTTACTCGATGGACTGGCGATACGAGCAGTACTTC.

The J gene is TRBJ1-2, the V gene TRBV30; D unresolved. The CDR3 contains 12 residues. V lost 0 bases and J 9 bases, leaving 11 bases between the germline ends. Germline V lookup: CDR1 GTSNPN, CDR2 SVGIG (reference sequence). This CDR3 is CAWSVRSGSYTF. The CDR3 DNA sequence: TGTGCCTGGAGTGTACGTTCGGGGAGCTACACCTTC.